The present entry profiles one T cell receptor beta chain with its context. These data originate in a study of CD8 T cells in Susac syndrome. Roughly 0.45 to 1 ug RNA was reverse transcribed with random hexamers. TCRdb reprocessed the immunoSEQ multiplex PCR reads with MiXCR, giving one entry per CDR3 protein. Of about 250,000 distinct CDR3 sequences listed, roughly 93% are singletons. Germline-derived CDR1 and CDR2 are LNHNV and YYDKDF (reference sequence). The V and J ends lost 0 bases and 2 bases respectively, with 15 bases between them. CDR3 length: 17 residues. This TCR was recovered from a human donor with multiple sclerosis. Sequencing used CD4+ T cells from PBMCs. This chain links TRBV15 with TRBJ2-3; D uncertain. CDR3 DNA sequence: TGTGCCACCAGCAGAGAAGAGGCCACCTTGCACACAGATACGCAGTATTTT. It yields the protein CATSREEATLHTDTQYF.